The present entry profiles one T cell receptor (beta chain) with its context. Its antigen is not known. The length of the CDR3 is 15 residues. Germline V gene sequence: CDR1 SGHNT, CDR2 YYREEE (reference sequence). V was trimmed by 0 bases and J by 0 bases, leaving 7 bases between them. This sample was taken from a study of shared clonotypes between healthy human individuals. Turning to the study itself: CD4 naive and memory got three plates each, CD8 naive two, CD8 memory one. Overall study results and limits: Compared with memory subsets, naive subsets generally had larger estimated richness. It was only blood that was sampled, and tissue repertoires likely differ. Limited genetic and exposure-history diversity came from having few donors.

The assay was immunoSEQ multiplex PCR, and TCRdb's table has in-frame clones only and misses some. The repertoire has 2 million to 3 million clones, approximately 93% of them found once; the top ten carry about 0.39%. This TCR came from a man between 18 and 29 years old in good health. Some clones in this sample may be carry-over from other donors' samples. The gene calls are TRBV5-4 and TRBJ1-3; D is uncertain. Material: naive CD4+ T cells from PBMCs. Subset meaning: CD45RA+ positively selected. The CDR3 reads CASSLDRLSGNTIYF. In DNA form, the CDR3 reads TGTGCCAGCAGCTTGGACCGCCTCTCTGGAAACACCATATATTTT.